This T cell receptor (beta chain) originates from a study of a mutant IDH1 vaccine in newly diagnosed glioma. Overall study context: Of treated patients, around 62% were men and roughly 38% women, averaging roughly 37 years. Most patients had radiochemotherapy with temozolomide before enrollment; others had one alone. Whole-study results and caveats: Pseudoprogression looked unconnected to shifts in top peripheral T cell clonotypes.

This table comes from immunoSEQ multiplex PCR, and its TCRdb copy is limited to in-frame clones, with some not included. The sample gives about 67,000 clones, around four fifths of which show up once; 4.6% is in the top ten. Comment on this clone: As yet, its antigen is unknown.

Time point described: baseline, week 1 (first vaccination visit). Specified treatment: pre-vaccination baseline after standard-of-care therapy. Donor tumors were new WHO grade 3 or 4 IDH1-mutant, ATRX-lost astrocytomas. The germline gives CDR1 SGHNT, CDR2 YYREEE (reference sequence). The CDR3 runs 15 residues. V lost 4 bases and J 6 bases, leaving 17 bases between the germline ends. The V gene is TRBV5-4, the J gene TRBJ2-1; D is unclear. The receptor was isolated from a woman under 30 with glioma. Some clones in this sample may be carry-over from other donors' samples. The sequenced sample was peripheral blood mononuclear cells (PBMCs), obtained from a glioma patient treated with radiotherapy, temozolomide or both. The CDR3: CASSPRAPPSNEQFF. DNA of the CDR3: TGTGCCAGCAGCCCCCGGGCCCCACCGTCCAATGAGCAGTTCTTC.